The 21 T cell receptor beta chains given below trace back to one sample, sequenced in a study of identical twins. TCRdb ran MiXCR on the 5' RACE reads and lists one entry per CDR3 protein. This table holds about 1.7 million distinct CDR3 sequences, roughly 35% found once. What was sequenced was cord blood. The receptors come from a newborn girl in good health.

The count of this clonotype is one. The genes are TRBV5-6 and TRBJ1-1; possible D gene TRBD1, 5 bases. The germline V gene encodes CDR1 SGHDT and CDR2 YYEEEE. The CDR3 spans 14 residues. V dropped 2 bases and J dropped 8 bases, with 16 bases sitting between them. The CDR3 sequence: CASSFGDGLPEAFF. Written as DNA, the CDR3 is TGTGCCAGCAGCTTCGGGGACGGACTACCCGAAGCTTTCTTT.

This clonotype was detected once. The chain is built from TRBV24-1 and TRBJ2-1; 16 nucleotides agree with TRBD2. J lost 6 bases, V lost 2 bases, and 9 bases had no gene match. This CDR3 contains 19 residues. CDR1 and CDR2 (germline): KGHDR, SFDVKD. The chain's CDR3 is CATSDSGTSGRVRFNEQFF. The CDR3 DNA sequence: TGTGCCACCAGTGATTCCGGGACTAGCGGGAGGGTTCGGTTCAATGAGCAGTTCTTC.

The genes are TRBV29-1 and TRBJ1-6; 7 nucleotides agree with TRBD1. The CDR3 runs 15 residues. Germline CDR1 and CDR2: SQVTM and ANQGSEA. The trim removed 6 bases at V and 0 bases at J, leaving 5 bases unmatched. The CDR3: CSVQSGGSYNSPLHF. DNA of the CDR3: TGCAGCGTCCAGTCAGGGGGCTCCTATAATTCACCCCTCCACTTT.

The chain is built from TRBV7-2 and TRBJ1-2; no clear D gene. Germline V gene data show CDR1 as SGHTA and CDR2 as FQGNSA. Trimming took 2 bases from V and 4 from J, leaving 14 bases between them. The CDR3 runs to 15 residues. CDR3 nucleotide sequence: TGTGCCAGCAGCTTAAAACATTCAACCGCCTATGGCTACACCTTC. Translated, it gives CASSLKHSTAYGYTF.

V is TRBV11-1 and J is TRBJ2-1; D is possibly TRBD2 (5 bases). V lost 3 bases and J 0 bases, leaving 12 bases between the germline ends. The CDR3 totals 16 residues. Germline lookup yields CDR1 SGHAT and CDR2 FQDESV (reference sequence). CDR3 nucleotide sequence: TGTGCCAGCAGCTTTGAGCGGATCCGCTCCTACAATGAGCAGTTCTTC. Its protein product is CASSFERIRSYNEQFF.

This clonotype was observed a handful of times. This chain joins TRBV4-2 and TRBJ2-3; 14 nucleotides match TRBD2. Germline V CDR1 and CDR2: LGHNA, YNFKEQ. The CDR3 covers 15 residues. The junction had 2 bases not matched to a gene; V was cut back by 4 bases and J by 5 bases. CDR3 nucleotide sequence: TGTGCCAGCAGCCGGGGACTAGCGGGAGAAGATACGCAGTATTTT. Translation: CASSRGLAGEDTQYF.

This clonotype was observed a handful of times. The chain links TRBV6-5 to TRBJ1-2, with 9 positions matching TRBD1. This CDR3 spans 14 amino acids. Germline values: CDR1 MNHEY, CDR2 SVGAGI. J gave up 2 bases and V 6 bases, and 4 bases lay outside the gene matches. Written as DNA, the CDR3 is TGTGCCAGCAGACTGGGACAGGGCAACTATGGCTACACCTTC. This sequence encodes CASRLGQGNYGYTF.

As to this clonotype: A much larger clone differs from this one at a single base, so this may be a read error. V gene TRBV29-1 combines with J gene TRBJ2-1, with a weak D call TRBD1 (6 bases). The ends were cut back, 4 bases at V and 10 bases at J, with 17 bases in the middle. This CDR3 comprises 13 residues. Germline V gene data show CDR1 as SQVTM and CDR2 as ANQGSEA. DNA of the CDR3: TGCAGCGTTGTCGGGACACCCCACTACGAGCAGTTCTTC. This sequence encodes CSVVGTPHYEQFF.

V usage is TRBV4-1 and J usage is TRBJ2-1; 13 bases align to TRBD2. This CDR3 contains 18 residues. V was clipped by 2 bases and J by 0 bases; unmatched bases: 4. Germline V lookup: CDR1 MGHRA, CDR2 YSYEKL. CDR3: CASSQLGLAGHSYNEQFF. The CDR3 DNA reads TGCGCCAGCAGCCAATTGGGACTAGCGGGGCACTCCTACAATGAGCAGTTCTTC.

The table lists this clonotype with a few counts. The chain employs TRBV12-3 or TRBV12-4 and TRBJ2-1, with D perhaps matching TRBD1 (6 bases). The CDR3 covers 16 residues. The ends were cut back, 5 bases at V and 0 bases at J, with 14 bases in the middle. The CDR3 region has the DNA TGTGCCAGCAGTCCCCAGGGGCGTAGCTCCTACAATGAGCAGTTCTTC. The encoded protein is CASSPQGRSSYNEQFF.

This clonotype was observed many times. The chain carries TRBV4-2 and TRBJ2-7, with no clear D. The CDR3 consists of 15 residues. Trimming cost V 0 bases and J 5 bases, with 14 bases left between them. From germline, CDR1 is LGHNA and CDR2 YNFKEQ. The CDR3 sequence: CASSQDLFVGNEQYF. CDR3 nucleotides: TGTGCCAGCAGCCAAGATCTCTTTGTAGGGAACGAGCAGTACTTC.

CDR3 residues: CSAEAGSHNEQYF. Here the CDR3 DNA reads TGCAGTGCCGAAGCCGGGTCCCACAATGAGCAGTACTTC. The chain combines TRBV20-1 with TRBJ2-7; unclear D gene. This CDR3 region has 13 residues. Germline loops: CDR1 DFQATT, CDR2 SNEGSKA (reference sequence). The germline V and J ends were trimmed by 6 bases and 7 bases, with 19 bases remaining between them.

The V call is TRBV4-1, the J call TRBJ2-1; D unclear. The V end lost 3 bases, the J end lost 6 bases, and 3 bases lay between the germline ends. The CDR3 sequence is 11 residues long. Germline V gene lookup returns CDR1 MGHRA and CDR2 YSYEKL. CDR3 sequence reads: CASSHINEQFF. The DNA of the CDR3 is TGCGCCAGCAGCCATATCAATGAGCAGTTCTTC.

This chain joins TRBV21-1 and TRBJ1-2; TRBD1, the table's D call, lacks a check against the DNA. TRBV21-1 is annotated as a pseudogene. The CDR3 is made up of 19 amino acids. This chain's CDR3 is CASSKKEGTSLGPNYGYTF. The CDR3 DNA reads TGTGCCAGCAGCAAAAAGGAGGGGACATCCTTGGGGCCTAACTATGGCTACACCTTC.

The chain uses TRBV7-2 and TRBJ1-2; perhaps TRBD1 as D (6 bases). The CDR3 length is 15 residues. The germline V gene has CDR1 SGHTA and CDR2 FQGNSA. V shed 3 bases and J shed 2 bases, with 13 bases lying between them. In DNA, the CDR3 is TGTGCCAGCAGCTTCATCGTCGGGACAAACTATGGCTACACCTTC. This sequence encodes CASSFIVGTNYGYTF. Using reference TRBV7-2 and TRBJ1-2 for the parts outside the CDR3, the full variable domain is GAGVSQSPSNKVTEKGKDVELRCDPISGHTALYWYRQSLGQGLEFLIYFQGNSAPDKSGLPSDRFSAERTGGSVSTLTIQRTQQEDSAVYLCASSFIVGTNYGYTFGSGTRLTVV.

CDR3 coding DNA: TGTGCCAGCAGTTTAAGTGGTGATAGTGCCTACGAGCAGTACTTC. Amino acid sequence: CASSLSGDSAYEQYF. The V gene is TRBV27, the J gene TRBJ2-7; D not certain. The CDR3 has 15 residues. V dropped 2 bases and J dropped 2 bases, with 13 bases sitting between them. Germline values: CDR1 MNHEY, CDR2 SMNVEV (reference sequence).

This clonotype has more than one count but fewer than ten. The chain is built from TRBV28 and TRBJ2-5; D remains unclear. From germline, CDR1 is MDHEN and CDR2 SYDVKM. V gave up 1 base and J gave up 1 base, with 10 bases separating them. The CDR3 has 15 residues. CDR3 amino acids: CASSLLSAGQETQYF. The CDR3, as DNA: TGTGCCAGCAGTTTATTGTCGGCAGGCCAAGAGACCCAGTACTTC.

V usage is TRBV4-1 and J usage is TRBJ1-1; no clear D gene. Trimming stripped 2 bases from V and 0 bases from J, with 7 bases between. There are 14 residues in the CDR3. Germline CDR1 and CDR2: MGHRA and YSYEKL. The CDR3 sequence is CASSQKAMNTEAFF. The DNA for the CDR3 is TGCGCCAGCAGCCAAAAGGCCATGAACACTGAAGCTTTCTTT.

The chain couples TRBV20-1 to TRBJ1-5, with D possibly TRBD1 on 6 matching bases. Between the trimmed V and J ends, which lost 3 bases and 2 bases, there was a span of 14 bases. The CDR3 is 15 amino acids. Per the germline V gene, CDR1 is DFQATT and CDR2 is SNEGSKA (reference sequence). The CDR3 protein is CSASLGAQGNQPQHF. DNA of the CDR3: TGCAGTGCTAGTCTGGGGGCGCAGGGCAATCAGCCCCAGCATTTT.

This clonotype was counted a few times. The chain employs TRBV9 and TRBJ2-7, with 7 positions matching TRBD1. This CDR3 comprises 13 residues. Germline V gives CDR1 SGDLS, CDR2 YYNGEE. V was pared by 2 bases and J by 5 bases, with 4 bases of the junction left unmatched. Written as DNA, the CDR3 is TGTGCCAGCAGCGTCGACAGGGACGACGAGCAGTACTTC. Its translation is CASSVDRDDEQYF.

This clonotype was found a few times. The chain uses TRBV30 and TRBJ1-5; tentative D call: TRBD1 (5 bases). The V end was cut by 3 bases, the J end by 7 bases, with 10 bases between. The CDR3 sequence is 12 residues long. Germline V gene lookup returns CDR1 GTSNPN and CDR2 SVGIG (reference sequence). The CDR3 loop is CAWSREGQPQHF. In nucleotides, the CDR3 is TGTGCCTGGAGCAGGGAAGGACAGCCCCAGCATTTT.